Below, 8 T cell receptor beta chains from the same sample are listed, as sequenced in a study of blood T cell repertoires in COVID-19. The data were produced by immunoSEQ multiplex PCR, yet TCRdb's version contains in-frame clones alone and is incomplete. The data show around 76,000 clones, approximately 80% seen once. The material sequenced was peripheral blood. These receptors all stem from a man aged 50 to 59 with COVID-19, enrolled during active disease.

V and J are TRBV5-1 and TRBJ1-1; D gene ambiguous. The V end was cut by 1 base, the J end by 10 bases, with 14 bases between. Germline CDR1 is SGHRS and CDR2 is YFSETQ. The CDR3 spans 13 residues. The DNA of the CDR3 is TGCGCCAGCAGCTTGACGGGCCATGAGGGAGCTTTCTTT. Translated, it gives CASSLTGHEGAFF.

J is TRBJ1-5 and V is TRBV27; no clear D. CDR3 length equals 10 residues. V dropped 9 bases and J dropped 4 bases, with 4 bases sitting between them. From germline, CDR1 is MNHEY and CDR2 SMNVEV (reference sequence). This CDR3 reads CARLNQPQHF. For the CDR3, the DNA is TGTGCCAGACTTAATCAGCCCCAGCATTTT.

This clone was seen a few times. This CDR3 reads CASSRVAGANTEAFF. The CDR3 DNA is TGTGCCAGCAGCAGGGTTGCAGGGGCTAACACTGAAGCTTTCTTT. V is TRBV3-1 (or the pseudogene TRBV3-2) and J is TRBJ1-1; possibly TRBD1 for D (6 bases). The CDR3 is 15 residues long. In germline, CDR1 is LGHDT, CDR2 YNNKEL (reference sequence). V was shortened by 5 bases and J by 2 bases, with 15 bases between the two germline ends.

The chain uses TRBV7-2 and TRBJ1-3, with TRBD1 identical over 7 bases. CDR1 and CDR2 (germline): SGHTA, FQGNSA. The CDR3 extends over 16 amino acids. V trimming: 5 bases; J trimming: 0 bases; junction bases outside the gene matches: 7. The CDR3 region is CASSQGGGNSGNTIYF. Written as DNA, the CDR3 is TGTGCCAGCAGCCAGGGGGGCGGTAACTCTGGAAACACCATATATTTT.

The V and J genes are TRBV18 and TRBJ1-5; 7 bases map to TRBD1. The CDR3 is 14 amino acids. The V gene's germline CDR1 is KGHSH and CDR2 LQKENI. After removal of 4 bases from V and 5 bases from J, the junction contained 5 bases not matched to a gene. In DNA form, the CDR3 reads TGTGCCAGCTCACAGGGACAGATTCATCAGCCCCAGCATTTT. Protein product: CASSQGQIHQPQHF.

This chain links TRBV6-2 or TRBV6-3 with TRBJ1-5; 7 bases match TRBD1. The V gene end was trimmed by 4 bases and the J gene end by 2 bases; junction bases not matched to a gene: 11. CDR3 length equals 17 residues. Per the germline V gene, CDR1 is MNHEY and CDR2 is SVGEGT. The CDR3 nucleotides are TGTGCCAGCAGTTCGACAGGGATTGGTTTCGGCAATCAGCCCCAGCATTTT. This gives the protein CASSSTGIGFGNQPQHF.

J is TRBJ2-2 and V is TRBV25-1; 7 nucleotides match TRBD2. Trimming took 3 bases from V and 0 from J; bases not matched to a gene: 7. This CDR3 spans 17 amino acids. The germline V gene encodes CDR1 MGHDK and CDR2 SYGVNS. CDR3: CASSDWGGTTNTGELFF. CDR3 nucleotide sequence: TGTGCCAGCAGTGACTGGGGGGGGACTACGAACACCGGGGAGCTGTTTTTT. The variable domain in full, completed from reference TRBV25-1 and TRBJ2-2, reads EADIYQTPRYLVIGTGKKITLECSQTMGHDKMYWYQQDPGMELHLIHYSYGVNSTEKGDLSSESTVSRIRTEHFPLTLESARPSHTSQYLCASSDWGGTTNTGELFFGEGSRLTVL.

This clone occurred a few times. The genes are TRBV7-2 and TRBJ2-2; no firm D call. This CDR3 has 15 residues. The V and J ends lost 1 base and 0 bases respectively, with 6 bases between them. Germline V lookup: CDR1 SGHTA, CDR2 FQGNSA. In DNA, the CDR3 is TGTGCCAGCAGCTTAGTTAGAACGAACACCGGGGAGCTGTTTTTT. This gives the protein CASSLVRTNTGELFF.